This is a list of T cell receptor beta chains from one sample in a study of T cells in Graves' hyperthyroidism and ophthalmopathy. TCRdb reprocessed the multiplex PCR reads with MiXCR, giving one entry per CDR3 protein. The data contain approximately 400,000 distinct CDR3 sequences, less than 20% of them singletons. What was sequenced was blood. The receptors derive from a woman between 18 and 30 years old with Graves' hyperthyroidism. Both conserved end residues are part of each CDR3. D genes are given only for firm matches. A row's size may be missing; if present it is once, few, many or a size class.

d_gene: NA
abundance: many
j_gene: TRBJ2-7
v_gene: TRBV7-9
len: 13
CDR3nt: TGTGCCAGCAGCTTTCGGGAGACCTACGAGCAGTACTTC
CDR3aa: CASSFRETYEQYF

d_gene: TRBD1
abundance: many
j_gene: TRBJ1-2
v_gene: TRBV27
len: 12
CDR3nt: TGTGCCAGCCGCTCAGGGGGAGATGGCTACACCTTC
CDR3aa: CASRSGGDGYTF

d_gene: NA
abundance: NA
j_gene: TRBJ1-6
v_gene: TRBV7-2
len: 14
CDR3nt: TGTGCCAGCAGCTTAAATCAGGGTAGATCACCCCTCCACTTT
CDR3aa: CASSLNQGRSPLHF

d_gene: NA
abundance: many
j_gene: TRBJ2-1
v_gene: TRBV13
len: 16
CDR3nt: TGTGCCAGCAGCTTAGTGCCGGGGACAAGGGACAATGAGCAGTTCTTC
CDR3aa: CASSLVPGTRDNEQFF

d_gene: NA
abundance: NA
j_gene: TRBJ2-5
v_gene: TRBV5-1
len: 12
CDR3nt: TGCGCCAGCAGCTCAGGGGCAGAGACCCAGTACTTC
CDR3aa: CASSSGAETQYF

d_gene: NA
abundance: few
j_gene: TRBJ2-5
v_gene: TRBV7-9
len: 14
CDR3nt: TGTGCCAGCAGCCACCCCCAGGGCCTGGAGACCCAGTACTTC
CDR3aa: CASSHPQGLETQYF

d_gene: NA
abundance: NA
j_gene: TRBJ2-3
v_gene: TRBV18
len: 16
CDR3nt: TGTGCCAGCTCACCACCGACGGGTAGAGGCACAGATACGCAGTATTTT
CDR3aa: CASSPPTGRGTDTQYF

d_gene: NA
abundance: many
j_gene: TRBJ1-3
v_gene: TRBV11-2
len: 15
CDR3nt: TGTGCCAGCAGCTCGACCGGGACAATCGGAAACACCATATATTTT
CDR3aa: CASSSTGTIGNTIYF

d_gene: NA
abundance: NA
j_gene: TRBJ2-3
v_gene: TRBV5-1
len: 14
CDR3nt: TGCGCCAGCAGCTTGTTGGGGGTATGGGATACGCAGTATTTT
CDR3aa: CASSLLGVWDTQYF

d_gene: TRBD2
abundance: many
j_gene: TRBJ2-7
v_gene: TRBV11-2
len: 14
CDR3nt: TGTGCCAGTTCGGCTGCGGGAGGGCCGGGCGAGCAGTACTTC
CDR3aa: CASSAAGGPGEQYF

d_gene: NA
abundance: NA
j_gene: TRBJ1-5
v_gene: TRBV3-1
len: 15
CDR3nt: TGTGCCAGCAGCCAAGGCAGGGGTGGTAATCAGCCCCAGCATTTT
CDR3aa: CASSQGRGGNQPQHF

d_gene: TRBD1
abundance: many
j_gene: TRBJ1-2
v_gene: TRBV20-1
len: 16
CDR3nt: TGCAGTGCCGATACCAGACAGGGACAGGGCTCCTATGGCTACACCTTC
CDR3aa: CSADTRQGQGSYGYTF

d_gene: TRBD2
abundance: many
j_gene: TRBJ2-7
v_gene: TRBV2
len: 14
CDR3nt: TGTGCCAGCAGGGGACTAGCGGGAGGGTACGAGCAGTACTTC
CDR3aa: CASRGLAGGYEQYF

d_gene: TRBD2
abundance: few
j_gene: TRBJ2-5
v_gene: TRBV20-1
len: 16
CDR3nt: TGCAGTGCTCAACTTCTAGCGGGAGGAAACCAAGAGACCCAGTACTTC
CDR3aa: CSAQLLAGGNQETQYF

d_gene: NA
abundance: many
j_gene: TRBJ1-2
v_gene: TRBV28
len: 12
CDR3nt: TGTGCCGCCTCGAATCTGAACTATGGCTACACCTTC
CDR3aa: CAASNLNYGYTF

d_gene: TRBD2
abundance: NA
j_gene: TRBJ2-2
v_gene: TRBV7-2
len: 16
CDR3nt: TGTGCCAGCAGCTTAGATGGGACTAGGAGGGCCGGGGAGCTGTTTTTT
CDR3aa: CASSLDGTRRAGELFF

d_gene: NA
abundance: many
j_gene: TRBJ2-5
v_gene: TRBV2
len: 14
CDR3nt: TGTGCCAGCAGTGGGATCTCGGACAGTGAGACCCAGTACTTC
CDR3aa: CASSGISDSETQYF

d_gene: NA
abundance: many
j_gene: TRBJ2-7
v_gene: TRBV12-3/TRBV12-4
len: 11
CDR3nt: TGTGCCAGCAGCCGAGCCCACGAGCAGTACTTC
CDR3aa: CASSRAHEQYF

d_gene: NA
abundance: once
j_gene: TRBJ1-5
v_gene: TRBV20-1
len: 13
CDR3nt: TGCAGTGCTGCCCTCAGGGAGGCTCAGCCCCAGCATTTT
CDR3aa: CSAALREAQPQHF

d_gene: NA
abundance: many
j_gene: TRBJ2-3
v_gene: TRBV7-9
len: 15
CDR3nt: TGTGCCAGCAGCCAGTATGAAACTAGCACAGATACGCAGTATTTT
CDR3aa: CASSQYETSTDTQYF

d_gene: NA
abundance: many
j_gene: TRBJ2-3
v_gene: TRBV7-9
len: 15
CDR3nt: TGTGCCAGCAGCCCCAAGAAGAGGGTCACAGATACGCAGTATTTT
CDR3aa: CASSPKKRVTDTQYF

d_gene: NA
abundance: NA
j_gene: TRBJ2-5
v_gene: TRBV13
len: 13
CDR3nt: TGTGCCAGCAGCCCGGGACAACCAGAGACCCAGTACTTC
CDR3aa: CASSPGQPETQYF

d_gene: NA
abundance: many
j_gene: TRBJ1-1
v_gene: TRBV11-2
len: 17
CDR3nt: TGTGCCAGCAGCGATCTTGGTTACAGAATGAATAACACTGAAGCTTTCTTT
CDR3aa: CASSDLGYRMNNTEAFF

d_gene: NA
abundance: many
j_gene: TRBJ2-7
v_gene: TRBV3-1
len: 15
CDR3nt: TGTGCCAGCAGCCGAACGATTGGTGAGTCGGGTGAGCAGTACTTC
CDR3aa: CASSRTIGESGEQYF